This entry lists 15 T cell receptor beta chains sequenced from one sample in a study of cytomegalovirus exposure and HLA in healthy donors (dated by TCRdb to 2015 to 2018). The library was built by means of the immunoSEQ multiplex PCR assay. The multiplex PCR relied on a mix of 60 forward primers for TCR Vbeta segments and 13 reverse primers for TCR Jbeta segments. This is the immuneACCESS table as TCRdb keeps it, with only in-frame sequences that have V and J called. A part of the clones is gone; compared with another copy, unresolved V genes explain less than half, and the rest is unexplained. The sample table contains approximately 140,000 clones; only one count was recorded for 79% of them. Clones ranked in the top ten supply approximately 3% of the sample. The sample was PBMCs. The receptors here all came from a female donor in good health and CMV-seronegative.

The gene calls are TRBV18 and TRBJ2-6, with TRBD2 as a possible D gene (6 bases). The V gene lost 3 bases and the J gene lost 0 bases, with 15 bases spanning the gap. Germline V gives CDR1 KGHSH, CDR2 LQKENI. CDR3 length equals 18 residues. CDR3 residues: CASSPLGMGGSGANVLTF. For the CDR3, the DNA is TGTGCCAGCTCACCCCTGGGCATGGGGGGCTCTGGGGCCAACGTCCTGACTTTC.

This clone was counted only a few times. This chain links TRBV6-5 with TRBJ2-2; 11 bases line up with TRBD1. CDR1 is MNHEY, CDR2 SVGAGI, per germline. CDR3 length: 15 amino acids. J was trimmed by 6 bases and V by 4 bases; bases with no gene match: 4. In DNA, the CDR3 is TGTGCCAGCAGTTCCTGGACAGGGGGCTCCGGGGAGCTGTTTTTT. Encoded protein: CASSSWTGGSGELFF.

The chain recombines TRBV7-9 with TRBJ2-1; 7 positions agree with TRBD1. The CDR3 is 17 residues long. Germline lookup yields CDR1 SEHNR and CDR2 FQNEAQ (reference sequence). The trim removed 5 bases at V and 8 bases at J, leaving 18 bases unmatched. This CDR3 is CASSPRLDRPRVYEQFF. Written as DNA, the CDR3 is TGTGCCAGCAGCCCACGCCTGGACAGGCCAAGGGTCTATGAGCAGTTCTTC.

This chain connects TRBV7-3 to TRBJ1-5; D ambiguous. The germline CDR1 and CDR2 sequences are SGHTA and FQGTGA. The CDR3 loop spans 13 amino acids. Between the trimmed V and J ends, which lost 2 bases and 3 bases, there was a span of 5 bases. In DNA, the CDR3 is TGTGCCAGCAGCTTACAGGTCAATCAGCCCCAGCATTTT. Protein product: CASSLQVNQPQHF.

This clone came up a few times. The rearrangement links TRBV5-1 to TRBJ2-1, with D possibly being TRBD2 (7 bases). In germline, CDR1 is SGHRS, CDR2 YFSETQ. The CDR3 is made up of 13 amino acids. Trimming removed 4 bases at V and 9 bases at J, with 14 bases between. The CDR3, as DNA: TGCGCCAGCAGCCCGGGGGGCCAGGGTGAGCAGTTCTTC. The encoded protein is CASSPGGQGEQFF.

The chain has TRBV10-1 and TRBJ2-7; 9 positions match TRBD2. Germline loops: CDR1 WNHNN, CDR2 SYGVQD (reference sequence). After removal of 0 bases from V and 4 bases from J, the junction contained 4 bases not matched to a gene. This CDR3 contains 15 residues. In nucleotides, the CDR3 is TGCGCCAGCAGTGAGTCTGGCGGGAGGGGGTACGAGCAGTACTTC. This encodes CASSESGGRGYEQYF.

The chain is built from TRBV19 and TRBJ1-2; TRBD1 agrees at 10 bases. Trimming took 5 bases from V and 5 from J; bases not matched to a gene: 2. The length of the CDR3 is 13 residues. Per germline, CDR1 LNHDA and CDR2 SQIVND (reference sequence). The CDR3 coding sequence is TGTGCCAGTAGTCGACAGGGGGCTTATGGCTACACCTTC. Amino acid sequence: CASSRQGAYGYTF.

The V call is TRBV5-4, the J call TRBJ1-2; no definite D call. This CDR3 has 13 amino acids. Trimming took off 0 bases at V and 7 bases at J, with 10 bases between the two ends. Germline V gene sequence: CDR1 SGHNT, CDR2 YYREEE (reference sequence). The CDR3 spells CASSLAPQTGYTF. Here the CDR3 DNA reads TGTGCCAGCAGCTTGGCTCCACAGACTGGCTACACCTTC.

This chain joins TRBV30 and TRBJ1-2; D call uncertain. Trimming left V 4 bases short and J 4 bases short, with 7 bases between. This CDR3 has 11 residues. The germline gives CDR1 GTSNPN, CDR2 SVGIG (reference sequence). The CDR3 nucleotides read TGTGCCTGGACTTTACTCTATGGCTACACCTTC. Residues: CAWTLLYGYTF.

This clone was seen a handful of times. Different DNA sequences within this sample yield the same CDR3. The chain is built from TRBV30 and TRBJ2-5; TRBD1 matches at 7 bases. From germline, CDR1 is GTSNPN and CDR2 SVGIG (reference sequence). The J segment lost 2 bases and the V segment lost 2 bases, leaving 11 bases of the junction unmatched. The CDR3 is 16 amino acids. CDR3 protein: CAWSKLIRDRQETQYF. CDR3 sequence (DNA): TGTGCCTGGAGTAAGCTAATCCGGGACAGACAAGAGACCCAGTACTTC.

The chain couples TRBV7-8 to TRBJ2-4; D might be TRBD2 (5 bases). V was clipped by 3 bases and J by 1 base, with 7 bases between them. Per germline, CDR1 SGHVS and CDR2 FQNEAQ. The CDR3 contains 14 residues. CDR3 in DNA: TGTGCCAGCAGCTTGTCGGGGGCCAAAAACATTCAGTACTTC. Protein product: CASSLSGAKNIQYF.

This chain links TRBV28 with TRBJ2-7; 13 bases map to TRBD2. V was clipped by 3 bases and J by 6 bases; unmatched bases: 2. Per germline, CDR1 MDHEN and CDR2 SYDVKM. The CDR3 totals 14 residues. CDR3 amino acids: CASSFGTSGAEQYF. The CDR3 DNA reads TGTGCCAGCAGTTTCGGGACTAGCGGGGCCGAGCAGTACTTC.

This clone has more than one count but fewer than ten. The chain links TRBV4-3 to TRBJ1-2; D unresolved. Germline V gives CDR1 LGHNA, CDR2 YSLEER. CDR3 length: 13 residues. Trimming stripped 0 bases from V and 4 bases from J, with 6 bases between. CDR3 in amino acids: CASSQDDFYGYTF. The CDR3 DNA reads TGCGCCAGCAGCCAAGATGACTTCTATGGCTACACCTTC.

This rearrangement joins TRBV4-3 to TRBJ2-4, with unresolved D. Trimming shortened V by 2 bases and J by 8 bases, and 10 bases separated the two germline ends. CDR1 and CDR2 (germline): LGHNA, YSLEER. The CDR3 length is 13 residues. The CDR3: CASSQTRWDIQYF. The DNA for the CDR3 is TGCGCCAGCAGCCAAACGCGGTGGGACATTCAGTACTTC.

The rearrangement links TRBV2 to TRBJ1-5; D remains unclear. The CDR3 loop spans 13 amino acids. The germline gives CDR1 SNHLY, CDR2 FYNNEI. V was shortened by 4 bases and J by 5 bases, with 9 bases between the two germline ends. The CDR3 is CASSVESDQPQHF. The CDR3 coding sequence is TGTGCCAGCAGTGTAGAGAGCGATCAGCCCCAGCATTTT. Drawing the rest from reference TRBV2 and TRBJ1-5, the complete variable domain is EPEVTQTPSHQVTQMGQEVILRCVPISNHLYFYWYRQILGQKVEFLVSFYNNEISEKSEIFDDQFSVERPDGSNFTLKIRSTKLEDSAMYFCASSVESDQPQHFGDGTRLSIL.